The rows below give T cell receptor beta chains drawn from one sample of a study of blood T cell repertoires in COVID-19. Sequencing was performed with immunoSEQ multiplex PCR; in TCRdb, only in-frame clones are kept and a portion is missing. The sample has around 370,000 clones, nearly 90% seen once. Sequenced: peripheral blood. These receptors all come from a man younger than 30 with active or convalescent COVID-19. The CDR3 runs from the conserved cysteine through the conserved F or W. The D gene is left open where the match is weak. Expanded clones get a size class; other rows say once, few or many, or leave the size out.

v_gene	abundance	j_gene	d_gene	CDR3nt	CDR3aa
TRBV18	.	TRBJ2-1	TRBD2	TGTGCCAGCTCACCACTCCCCTTACTAGCGGAAGCCTACAATGAGCAGTTCTTC	CASSPLPLLAEAYNEQFF
TRBV7-9	.	TRBJ1-3	.	TGTGCCAGCACCGATTCAACAGGGTTCGGAAACACCATATATTTT	CASTDSTGFGNTIYF
TRBV24-1	few	TRBJ2-1	.	TGTGCCACCAGTGATTGGCGTGGGGGGTCCGACGACAATGAGCAGTTCTTC	CATSDWRGGSDDNEQFF
TRBV6-4	.	TRBJ2-1	.	TGTGCCAGCCCCCACCTAAGGACGGGAATCGGTGAGCAGTTCTTC	CASPHLRTGIGEQFF
TRBV4-2	.	TRBJ1-5	TRBD1	TGTGCCAGCAGCCAAGACGTGTCAGGGGGGCTTAATTATCGGCCCCAGCATTTT	CASSQDVSGGLNYRPQHF
TRBV28	.	TRBJ1-2	TRBD1	TGTGCCAGCAGTTATCACAACCTCGCCGGGACAGGGAACTATGGCTACACCTTC	CASSYHNLAGTGNYGYTF
TRBV9	.	TRBJ2-7	.	TGTGCCAGCAGCGTAGGTGGGGGGGCCAGCGAGCAGTACTTC	CASSVGGGASEQYF
TRBV28	once	TRBJ1-5	.	TGTGCCAGCAGTCTGAATCAGCCCCAGCATTTT	CASSLNQPQHF
TRBV24-1	.	TRBJ2-5	TRBD2	TGTGCCACCAGTGCTCCCGGGGGAGGGTTGGAGACCCAGTACTTC	CATSAPGGGLETQYF
TRBV5-6	.	TRBJ2-7	TRBD2	TGTGCCAGCAGCTTGAGGCCTAGCGGGAGTGGTATGGAGTACTTC	CASSLRPSGSGMEYF
TRBV4-1	.	TRBJ2-5	.	TGCGCCAGCAGCCTATCGGACACGTCAATCCAAGAGACCCAGTACTTC	CASSLSDTSIQETQYF
TRBV27	once	TRBJ2-3	TRBD2	TGTGCCAGGAAGGTCGCGGCTAGCGGATTTTCGGTAGGCACAGATACGCAGTATTTT	CARKVAASGFSVGTDTQYF
TRBV28	.	TRBJ2-7	.	TGTGCCAGCAGTTTAAGGACAGCCTACGAGCAGTACTTC	CASSLRTAYEQYF
TRBV7-2	.	TRBJ2-7	TRBD2	TGTGCCAGCAGCTTATCGGGCGGGAGCTCCTACGAGCAGTACTTC	CASSLSGGSSYEQYF
TRBV20-1	.	TRBJ2-5	TRBD2	TGCAGTGCTAGTCGACTAGCGGGAGCCAACCAAGAGACCCAGTACTTC	CSASRLAGANQETQYF
TRBV12-3/TRBV12-4	.	TRBJ1-5	TRBD1	TGTGCCAGCAGACAGGGGGGGGATCAGCCCCAGCATTTT	CASRQGGDQPQHF
TRBV5-1	.	TRBJ2-1	TRBD1	TGCGCCAGCAGCTTGGATGGACAGGGCTACAATGAGCAGTTCTTC	CASSLDGQGYNEQFF
TRBV12-3/TRBV12-4	.	TRBJ2-1	TRBD2	TGTGCCAGCAGTTACATTAGCGGGTCCGGGTTCTTC	CASSYISGSGFF
TRBV4-2	.	TRBJ1-6	.	TGTGCCAGCAGCCTAGTTAGCTCCTATAATTCACCCCTCCACTTT	CASSLVSSYNSPLHF
TRBV5-1	.	TRBJ1-1	.	TGCGCCAGCAGCTCTGAGGGCTCGGTCAGGGGGAACACTGAAGCTTTCTTT	CASSSEGSVRGNTEAFF
TRBV28	.	TRBJ2-3	.	TGTGCCAGCAGTTTGGAGGGCACAGATACGCAGTATTTT	CASSLEGTDTQYF
TRBV13	.	TRBJ2-7	.	TGTGCCAGCAGCTTACAGGGGCCCTTAATCTACGAGCAGTACTTC	CASSLQGPLIYEQYF
TRBV29-1	.	TRBJ1-2	TRBD1	TGCAGCGTTGAAATGGTGGACAGGGGGCCCTATGGCTACACCTTC	CSVEMVDRGPYGYTF
TRBV28	.	TRBJ2-7	TRBD2	TGTGCCAGCAGGATACTAGCGGGGGGATACGAGCAGTACTTC	CASRILAGGYEQYF
TRBV5-4	.	TRBJ2-7	TRBD1	TGTGCCAGCAGCTCGACAGGGGGTCACGCCTACGAGCAGTACTTC	CASSSTGGHAYEQYF
TRBV28	once	TRBJ1-2	TRBD1	TGTGCCAGCAGTCCCCGGGACAGGGGGCGGAACTATGGCTACACCTTC	CASSPRDRGRNYGYTF
TRBV7-7	.	TRBJ2-1	TRBD2	TGTGCTAGCAGCCTAGGACTAGTATCCTACAATGAGCAGTTCTTC	CASSLGLVSYNEQFF
TRBV9	once	TRBJ2-2	.	TGTGCCAGCAGCGTCACGGGGGTGAACACCGGGGAGCTGTTTTTT	CASSVTGVNTGELFF
TRBV4-2	.	TRBJ2-7	.	TGTGCCAGCAGCCGGAACCGGGACACAACCTACGAGCAGTACTTC	CASSRNRDTTYEQYF
TRBV28	.	TRBJ1-2	TRBD1	TGTGCCAGCAGTTCAGCCGGGACAGGGAATTTTGGCTACTATGGCTACACCTTC	CASSSAGTGNFGYYGYTF
TRBV6-5	once	TRBJ1-5	.	TGTGCCAGCATGCAGGGTTACAATCAGCCCCAGCATTTT	CASMQGYNQPQHF
TRBV24-1	.	TRBJ2-5	TRBD1	TGTGCCACCAGTGGGCCGAGGGGGCCCCAAGAGACCCAGTACTTC	CATSGPRGPQETQYF
TRBV4-3	.	TRBJ1-2	.	TGCGCCAGCAGCCAAGATCGTGTTTATGGCTACACCTTC	CASSQDRVYGYTF
TRBV4-3	.	TRBJ2-7	.	TGCGCCAGCAGCCAAGAATTCGGGGGGCAGTACGAGCAGTACTTC	CASSQEFGGQYEQYF
TRBV5-1	few	TRBJ2-7	TRBD2	TGCGCCAGCAGCTTGGTTGGCGGGGGGCCGTCAGGAGAGCAGTACTTC	CASSLVGGGPSGEQYF
TRBV7-9	.	TRBJ2-3	.	TGTGCCAGCAGCTTAGCCGGTAGTGCGGTTGATACGCAGTATTTT	CASSLAGSAVDTQYF
TRBV27	.	TRBJ1-1	TRBD1	TGTGCCAGCAGTTTAAGGACAGGGGATTATAGGGGCACTGAAGCTTTCTTT	CASSLRTGDYRGTEAFF
TRBV5-8	.	TRBJ1-5	.	TGTGCCAGCAGCTTCGGACAGCAGCCCCAGCATTTT	CASSFGQQPQHF
TRBV7-9	.	TRBJ2-3	TRBD2	TGTGCCAGCAGGTCCGGACTAGCGGGCACAGATACGCAGTATTTT	CASRSGLAGTDTQYF